The present entry profiles one T cell receptor (beta chain) with its context. The record originates from a study of blood T cell repertoires in COVID-19. Background on the study: Nucleic acid was either cDNA or gDNA, and it came from T cells, B-cell-depleted T cells, or PBMCs.

Germline CDR1 is MNHNS and CDR2 is SASEGT. J gave up 5 bases and V 0 bases, and 12 bases lay outside the gene matches. CDR3 size: 18 residues. The cohort comprised adults aged about 18 to 100 years residing in about 25 US areas. Some clones are missing from TCRdb's copy, which holds only in-frame ones; the method was immunoSEQ multiplex PCR. The sample has a few hundred thousand clones, 70% to 90% seen once. V is TRBV6-1 and J is TRBJ1-2, with TRBD1 identical over 10 bases. The source of this sequence is a woman aged 25-40 years who had been exposed to COVID-19. Sequenced input: PBMCs or T cells enriched from blood (not recorded which). This CDR3 is CASSEAHRPGQGWYGYTF. In DNA form, the CDR3 reads TGTGCCAGCAGTGAAGCCCACCGACCGGGACAGGGGTGGTATGGCTACACCTTC.